Listed below are T cell receptor beta chains from one sample, sequenced in a study of Tregs in tolerant kidney transplant recipients. Method: immunoSEQ multiplex PCR; TCRdb's copy keeps in-frame clones and lacks some. The profile shows 100,000 to 150,000 clones, roughly nine tenths of them singletons. The sequencing sample was made of CD4+ T cells from blood. These TCRs come from a human donor in good health. The CDR3 runs from the conserved cysteine through the conserved F or W. The D gene is left open where the match is weak. Size is stated for part of the rows, as once, few or many counts, or as a class when the clone is expanded.

D,size,V,J,CDR3,DNA
NA,NA,TRBV9,TRBJ2-2,CASSNNRRLDTGELFF,TGTGCCAGCAGTAATAACCGGAGACTTGACACCGGGGAGCTGTTTTTT
NA,NA,TRBV18,TRBJ1-1,CASSPGSQRALNTEAFF,TGTGCCAGCTCACCGGGGTCCCAGAGAGCTCTGAACACTGAAGCTTTCTTT
NA,NA,TRBV7-2,TRBJ2-7,CASSLVSTSYEQYF,TGTGCCAGCAGCTTAGTCAGCACCTCCTACGAGCAGTACTTC
NA,NA,TRBV7-2,TRBJ2-1,CASSPDYYNEQFF,TGTGCCAGCAGCCCGGACTATTACAATGAGCAGTTCTTC
NA,NA,TRBV7-6,TRBJ2-7,CASSLTPRQTYEQYF,TGTGCCAGCTCCCTGACGCCGAGACAGACCTACGAGCAGTACTTC
NA,NA,TRBV18,TRBJ2-2,CASSRSKNTGELFF,TGTGCCAGCTCCCGTTCGAAGAACACCGGGGAGCTGTTTTTT
TRBD1,once,TRBV7-2,TRBJ2-3,CASSLGQGTDTQYF,TGTGCCAGCAGCTTGGGACAGGGGACAGATACGCAGTATTTT
NA,NA,TRBV6-1,TRBJ1-1,CASIFLTSNTEAFF,TGTGCCAGTATCTTTTTAACTTCGAACACTGAAGCTTTCTTT
NA,once,TRBV5-1,TRBJ1-1,CASSFAVEGEAFF,TGCGCCAGCAGCTTTGCCGTGGAGGGTGAAGCTTTCTTT
NA,NA,TRBV29-1,TRBJ1-1,CSVEGQPNTEAFF,TGCAGCGTTGAAGGACAGCCGAACACTGAAGCTTTCTTT
NA,once,TRBV2,TRBJ2-6,CASSGRTGANVLTF,TGTGCCAGCAGTGGGCGGACTGGGGCCAACGTCCTGACTTTC
NA,NA,TRBV25-1,TRBJ1-3,CASSAPEVNSGNTIYF,TGTGCCAGCAGTGCCCCCGAGGTAAACTCTGGAAACACCATATATTTT
TRBD1,NA,TRBV10-3,TRBJ1-2,CAISDRANGYTF,TGTGCCATCTCCGACAGGGCGAATGGCTACACCTTC
NA,few,TRBV19,TRBJ1-2,CASSAPTLYGYTF,TGTGCCAGTAGTGCCCCGACTTTGTATGGCTACACCTTC
TRBD2,once,TRBV7-3,TRBJ2-2,CASSRRGGRGTGELFF,TGTGCCAGCAGCAGGCGGGGCGGGCGGGGGACCGGGGAGCTGTTTTTT
NA,NA,TRBV5-1,TRBJ1-5,CASSLVPDLNQPQHF,TGCGCCAGCAGCTTGGTCCCGGACCTAAATCAGCCCCAGCATTTT
NA,NA,TRBV4-1,TRBJ2-1,CASSQVLGQTGYNEQFF,TGCGCCAGCAGCCAAGTTCTTGGACAGACGGGGTACAATGAGCAGTTCTTC
NA,NA,TRBV5-1,TRBJ2-3,CASSGEGGDTQYF,TGCGCCAGCAGCGGGGAAGGGGGAGATACGCAGTATTTT
NA,once,TRBV30,TRBJ1-2,CAWSVLRLKGYTF,TGTGCCTGGAGTGTCCTACGGTTGAAGGGCTACACCTTC
TRBD1,once,TRBV9,TRBJ2-7,CASSKAQMTGREQYF,TGTGCCAGCAGCAAAGCCCAGATGACAGGGCGGGAGCAGTACTTC
NA,NA,TRBV18,TRBJ2-1,CASSPRGQGLGNEQFF,TGTGCCAGCTCACCGAGAGGGCAAGGATTGGGTAATGAGCAGTTCTTC
NA,NA,TRBV5-1,TRBJ1-1,CASSLAAAREAFF,TGCGCCAGCAGCTTGGCGGCAGCCCGGGAAGCTTTCTTT
NA,NA,TRBV5-6,TRBJ2-1,CASSPLDNSQFF,TGTGCCAGCAGCCCGCTGGACAACTCTCAGTTCTTC
TRBD1,NA,TRBV7-9,TRBJ2-1,CASSILTGSGEQFF,TGTGCCAGCAGCATACTGACAGGGTCCGGTGAGCAGTTCTTC
TRBD2,NA,TRBV30,TRBJ2-7,CAWIPLAGSYEQYF,TGTGCCTGGATACCTCTAGCGGGGTCCTACGAGCAGTACTTC
TRBD2,NA,TRBV7-7,TRBJ2-1,CASSGTSGSSEQFF,TGTGCCAGCAGCGGGACTAGCGGGAGCAGTGAGCAGTTCTTC